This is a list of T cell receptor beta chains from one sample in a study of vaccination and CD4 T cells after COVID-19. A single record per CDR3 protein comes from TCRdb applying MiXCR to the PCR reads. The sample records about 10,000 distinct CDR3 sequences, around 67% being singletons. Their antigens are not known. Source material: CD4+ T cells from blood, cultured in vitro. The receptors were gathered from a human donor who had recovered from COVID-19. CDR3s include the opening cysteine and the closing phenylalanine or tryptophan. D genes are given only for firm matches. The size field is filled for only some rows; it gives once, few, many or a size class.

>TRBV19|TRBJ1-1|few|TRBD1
TGTGCCAGTAGTCCCCGGGACAGTGAAGCTTTCTTT
CASSPRDSEAFF
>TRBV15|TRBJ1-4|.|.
TGTGCCACCAGCATTGGACTGGGGAATGAAAAACTGTTTTTT
CATSIGLGNEKLFF
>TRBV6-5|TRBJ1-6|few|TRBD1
TGTGCCAGCAGTTACCTTGACAGGGGAGGATCACCCCTCCACTTT
CASSYLDRGGSPLHF
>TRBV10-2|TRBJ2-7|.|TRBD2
TGCGCCAGCAGTTACGGAGCGGGGGACTCCTACGAGCAGTACTTC
CASSYGAGDSYEQYF
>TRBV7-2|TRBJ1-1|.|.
TGTGCCAGCAGCCAGGGGACAAACACTGAAGCTTTCTTT
CASSQGTNTEAFF
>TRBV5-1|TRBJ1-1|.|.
TGCGCCAGCAGCTTGCTTGGCCGAGGCACTGAAGCTTTCTTT
CASSLLGRGTEAFF
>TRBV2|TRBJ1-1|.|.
TGTGCCAGCAGTACAGAATACACTGAAGCTTTCTTT
CASSTEYTEAFF
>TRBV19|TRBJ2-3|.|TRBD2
TGTGCCAGTAGTATACCTCGGACTAGCGGGAGGGCTACGCAGTATTTT
CASSIPRTSGRATQYF
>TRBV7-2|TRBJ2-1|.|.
TGTGCCAGCAGCTTAGATAGGGCATACAATGAGCAGTTCTTC
CASSLDRAYNEQFF
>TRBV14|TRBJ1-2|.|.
TGTGCCAGCAGCCAAGATAGAGTCTATGGCTACACCTTC
CASSQDRVYGYTF
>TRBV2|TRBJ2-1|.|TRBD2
TGTGCCAGCAGAGGACTAGCGGGGTCCAGAGGGAATGAGCAGTTCTTC
CASRGLAGSRGNEQFF
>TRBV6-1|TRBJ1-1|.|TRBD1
TGTGCCAGCAGGACAGGGGAAGAATGGACTGAAGCTTTCTTT
CASRTGEEWTEAFF
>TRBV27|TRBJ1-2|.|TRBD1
TGTGCCAGCAGGCCTCGGACAGGGGGTAGAGGCTACACCTTC
CASRPRTGGRGYTF
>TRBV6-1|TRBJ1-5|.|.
TGTGCCAGCACCTCCCTGGCCGGTCAGCCCCAGCATTTT
CASTSLAGQPQHF
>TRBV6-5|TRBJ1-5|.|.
TGTGCCAGCAGTTCTGGACAGACATATCCCCAGCATTTT
CASSSGQTYPQHF
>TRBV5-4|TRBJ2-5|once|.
TGTGCCAGCAGCTTGTTAGGGGCGGAAGAGACCCAGTACTTC
CASSLLGAEETQYF
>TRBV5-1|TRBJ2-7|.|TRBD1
TGCGCCAGCAGCCACGAGGGACAGGGATCGGGTGAGCAGTACTTC
CASSHEGQGSGEQYF
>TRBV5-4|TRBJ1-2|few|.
TGTGCCAGCAGCCAATCCCCGGCCCGAGATGGCTACACCTTC
CASSQSPARDGYTF
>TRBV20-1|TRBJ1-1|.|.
TGCAGTGCTTGTTGCAGGGGAAACACTGAAGCTTTCTTT
CSACCRGNTEAFF
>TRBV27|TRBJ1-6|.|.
TGTGCCAGCAGCACAAACAGGGCCTATAATTCACCCCTCCACTTT
CASSTNRAYNSPLHF
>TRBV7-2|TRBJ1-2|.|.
TGTGCCAGCAGGCTTCAGGGGCCTGGCTACACCTTC
CASRLQGPGYTF
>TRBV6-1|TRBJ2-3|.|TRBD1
TGTGCCAGCAGTGCCCCCGGGACAGTAAAAGATACGCAGTATTTT
CASSAPGTVKDTQYF
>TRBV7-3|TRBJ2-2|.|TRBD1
TGTGCCAGCAGCCCCGGGACAGGGGTCAACACCGGGGAGCTGTTTTTT
CASSPGTGVNTGELFF
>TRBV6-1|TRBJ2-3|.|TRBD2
TGTGCCAGCAGTGGACGGACTAGCGGTGGGGGAGATACGCAGTATTTT
CASSGRTSGGGDTQYF
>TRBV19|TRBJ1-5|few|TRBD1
TGTGCCAGTAGCGGGACAGTGGTGCAGCCCCAGCATTTT
CASSGTVVQPQHF
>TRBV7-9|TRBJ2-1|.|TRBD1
TGTGCCAGCAGTTGGGGGACCGCCGGGGGAGACAGGGGGCAGAATGAGCAGTTCTTC
CASSWGTAGGDRGQNEQFF
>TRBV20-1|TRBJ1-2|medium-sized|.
TGCAGTGCTAGAACGGGACACTATGGCTACACCTTC
CSARTGHYGYTF
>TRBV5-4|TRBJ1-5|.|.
TGTGCCAGCAGCTTAGATAGCAATCAGCCCCAGCATTTT
CASSLDSNQPQHF
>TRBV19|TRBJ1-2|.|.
TGTGCCAGTAGTATGGGGGGAGACTACACCTTC
CASSMGGDYTF
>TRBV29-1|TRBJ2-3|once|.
TGCAGCGTTACCCCAGGTGGCACAGATACGCAGTATTTT
CSVTPGGTDTQYF
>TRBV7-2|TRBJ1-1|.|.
TGTGCCAGCAGCCCCCCAGGTTTGGGAGGGAACACTGAAGCTTTCTTT
CASSPPGLGGNTEAFF
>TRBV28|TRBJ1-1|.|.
TGTGCCAGCAGACGCCCAGTTAGGAACACTGAAGCTTTCTTT
CASRRPVRNTEAFF
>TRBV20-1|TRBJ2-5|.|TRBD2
TGCAGTGCCGTAAAGCGGGAGGCGGGAGAGACCCAGTACTTC
CSAVKREAGETQYF
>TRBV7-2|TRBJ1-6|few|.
TGTGCCAGCAGCTTAGCAATTAGGGGCCCATATAATTCACCCCTCCACTTT
CASSLAIRGPYNSPLHF
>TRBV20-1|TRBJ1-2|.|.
TGCAGTGCTAACCTCCGCCGAGGAGGGGACAATGGCTACACCTTC
CSANLRRGGDNGYTF
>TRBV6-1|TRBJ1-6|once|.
TGTGCCAGCAGTGAAGATCAGGGGACACCCCTCCACTTT
CASSEDQGTPLHF
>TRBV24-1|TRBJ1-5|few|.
TGTGCCACCAGTGACGGGGGTCAGCCCCAGCATTTT
CATSDGGQPQHF
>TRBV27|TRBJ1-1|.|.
TGTGCCAGCAGGCCCATCTTCCGGGGAAGTACTGAAGCTTTCTTT
CASRPIFRGSTEAFF
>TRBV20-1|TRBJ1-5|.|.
TGCAGTGCTAGATTCCTCAACAATCAGCCCCAGCATTTT
CSARFLNNQPQHF
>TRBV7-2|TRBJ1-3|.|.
TGTGCCAGCAGCTTAGTGTTGGGGGAATCTGGAAACACCATATATTTT
CASSLVLGESGNTIYF
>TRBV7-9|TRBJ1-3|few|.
TGTGCCAGCTCCTCCGGGAGCTCTGGAAACACCATATATTTT
CASSSGSSGNTIYF
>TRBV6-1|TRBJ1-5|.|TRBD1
TGTGCCAGCAGGCGAACAGGGGATAGCAATCAGCCCCAGCATTTT
CASRRTGDSNQPQHF
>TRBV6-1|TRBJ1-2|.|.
TGTGCCAGCAGCCCTAACAGGGAAACCTATGGCTACACCTTC
CASSPNRETYGYTF
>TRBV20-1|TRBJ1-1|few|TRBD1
TGCAGTGCTAGAGATATTCAGGGGGCAATCACTGAAGCTTTCTTT
CSARDIQGAITEAFF
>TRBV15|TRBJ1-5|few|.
TGTGCCACCAGCAGAGATGGCGGATTTCAGCCCCAGCATTTT
CATSRDGGFQPQHF
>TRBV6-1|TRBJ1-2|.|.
TGTGCCAGCAGTGATGGAAACTGGGTCCCGGGTGGCTACACCTTC
CASSDGNWVPGGYTF
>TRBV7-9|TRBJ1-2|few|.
TGTGCCAGCAGCTTAGAGGGCTCCAGCGCTGGCTACACCTTC
CASSLEGSSAGYTF
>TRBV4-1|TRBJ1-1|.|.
TGCGCCAGCAGCCAAGTGGATCCGCCGGGGGGGCGCAAGCCACGAGCTTTCTTT
CASSQVDPPGGRKPRAFF
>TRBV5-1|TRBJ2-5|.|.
TGCGCCAGCAGCTTGGATGTCACAATGGGGGAGACCCAGTACTTC
CASSLDVTMGETQYF
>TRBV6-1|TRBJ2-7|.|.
TGTGCCAGCAGTCCTTTCTACGAGCAGTACTTC
CASSPFYEQYF
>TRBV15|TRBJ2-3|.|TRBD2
TGTGCCACCAGCAGCGGGGGGATAGCGGAACTCAGTACAGATACGCAGTATTTT
CATSSGGIAELSTDTQYF
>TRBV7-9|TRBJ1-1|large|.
TGTGCCAGCAGCTTTGGGGGAAACACTGAAGCTTTCTTT
CASSFGGNTEAFF
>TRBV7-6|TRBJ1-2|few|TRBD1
TGTGCCAGCAGTCACTGGACAGGGAGTGGCTACACCTTC
CASSHWTGSGYTF
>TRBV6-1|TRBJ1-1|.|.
TGTGCCAGCAGTGAAAAGGGGGACATGAACACTGAAGCTTTCTTT
CASSEKGDMNTEAFF
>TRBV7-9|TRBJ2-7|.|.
TGTGCCAGCAGCCGTGGACAGTACGAGCAGTACTTC
CASSRGQYEQYF
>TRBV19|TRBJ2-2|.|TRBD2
TGTGCCAGTAGTATCCCGACTAGCGGGAGCTCCGGGGAGCTGTTTTTT
CASSIPTSGSSGELFF
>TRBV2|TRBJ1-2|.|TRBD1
TGTGCCAGCAGTGAAATAAGGGGGCCAAACTATGGCTACACCTTC
CASSEIRGPNYGYTF
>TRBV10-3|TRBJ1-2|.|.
TGTGCCATCAGTCGGGAGGGCGGAGGCTATGGCTACACCTTC
CAISREGGGYGYTF